The 10 T cell receptor beta chains given below trace back to one sample, sequenced in a study of T cell repertoires in aging, cancer and after chemotherapy (dated by TCRdb to between 2018 and 2021). TCRdb records Illumina MiSeq as the sequencer. Rearranged TRB sequences spanning V, D and J segments were amplified in a multiplex touch-down PCR with a mixed TRB-A/B primer pool. The public reads were quality trimmed at Q25 with fastp and then assembled into clones with MiXCR by TCRdb, keeping productive beta chains. CDR3 protein duplicates are merged, each entry listing the most common genes and DNA. The sample data list about 10,000 distinct CDR3 sequences, and less than 30% of these were observed just once. About 1.2% of the sample is in the top ten clones. Instead of sorted cells or RNA, genomic DNA extracted from peripheral blood served as the source for amplifying TCR beta rearrangements. Input material: blood. The receptor set was obtained from a human donor in good health.

By share of the sample, this clonotype is medium-sized. CDR3 bases: TGTGCCAGCAGTTTTGACCGGGAGACCGGGGAGCTGTTTTTT. This gives the protein CASSFDRETGELFF. The rearrangement uses TRBV6-5 and TRBJ2-2; D is possibly TRBD2 (6 bases). This CDR3 has 14 amino acids. Trimming took off 4 bases at V and 5 bases at J, with 11 bases between the two ends. CDR1 is MNHEY, CDR2 SVGAGI, per germline.

This chain connects TRBV24-1 to TRBJ2-2; 7 bases line up with TRBD2. Trimming took 4 bases from V and 5 from J; bases not matched to a gene: 3. Per germline, CDR1 KGHDR and CDR2 SFDVKD. The CDR3 covers 14 residues. The CDR3 DNA is TGTGCCACCAGTGACCGGGGGGTGACCGGGGAGCTGTTTTTT. It yields the protein CATSDRGVTGELFF.

This clonotype was seen more than once but under ten times. The V and J genes are TRBV27 and TRBJ2-7; D uncertain. The germline V and J ends were trimmed by 0 bases and 6 bases, with 12 bases remaining between them. Germline V gene sequence: CDR1 MNHEY, CDR2 SMNVEV (reference sequence). This CDR3 region has 14 residues. The CDR3 coding sequence is TGTGCCAGCAGTTTATCGATAGGAGCAACCGAGCAGTACTTC. Its translation: CASSLSIGATEQYF.

This clonotype came up a few times. V gene TRBV12-3 or TRBV12-4 combines with J gene TRBJ1-2; D is unclear. V lost 6 bases and J lost 7, with 18 bases in between. This CDR3 comprises 14 residues. The CDR3 loop reads CASSDAPGYLGYTF. CDR3 DNA: TGTGCCAGCAGCGACGCCCCAGGCTATCTTGGCTACACCTTC.

The chain combines TRBV6-1 with TRBJ2-7, with D uncertain. Germline values: CDR1 MNHNS, CDR2 SASEGT. The CDR3 spans 16 residues. V was trimmed by 4 bases and J by 0 bases, leaving 16 bases between them. The CDR3 bases are TGTGCCAGCAGTGCCCTGTATAGTACCAGCTCCTACGAGCAGTACTTC. Translating gives CASSALYSTSSYEQYF.

This clonotype was counted only a few times. The CDR3 loop is CASSFTPTYEQYF. For the CDR3, the DNA is TGTGCCAGCAGCTTCACTCCCACCTACGAGCAGTACTTC. The V gene is TRBV5-4, the J gene TRBJ2-7; no clear D. Trimming took off 2 bases at V and 2 bases at J, with 8 bases between the two ends. The CDR3 sequence is 13 residues long. Germline loops: CDR1 SGHNT, CDR2 YYREEE (reference sequence). Full variable domain (missing parts from reference TRBV5-4 and TRBJ2-7): ETGVTQSPTHLIKTRGQQVTLRCSSQSGHNTVSWYQQALGQGPQFIFQYYREEENGRGNFPPRFSGLQFPNYSSELNVNALELDDSALYLCASSFTPTYEQYFGPGTRLTVT.

The chain joins TRBV11-2 to TRBJ2-1; weak D call: TRBD1 (6 bases). The CDR3 totals 14 residues. CDR1 and CDR2 from the germline V gene are SGHAT and FQNNGV. Trimming left V 0 bases short and J 4 bases short, with 7 bases between. The CDR3 bases are TGTGCCAGCAGCTTAGAGCAGGGGTACAATGAGCAGTTCTTC. Its translation: CASSLEQGYNEQFF.

The chain carries TRBV6-1 and TRBJ2-7, with 9 bases lining up with TRBD1. Germline V gene lookup returns CDR1 MNHNS and CDR2 SASEGT. V was clipped by 5 bases and J by 6 bases; unmatched bases: 17. This CDR3 is built from 17 residues. DNA of the CDR3: TGTGCCAGCAGTTTATTCACCGGGACAGGGAGTAGGGCCGAGCAGTACTTC. Amino acids: CASSLFTGTGSRAEQYF.

This chain links TRBV19 with TRBJ2-1, with 14 bases that match TRBD2. In germline, CDR1 is LNHDA, CDR2 SQIVND (reference sequence). Trimming cost V 6 bases and J 6 bases; bases outside gene matches: 7. The CDR3 runs to 16 residues. The CDR3 loop is CASRRSGTSGSNEQFF. The CDR3 nucleotides are TGTGCCAGTAGACGCTCCGGGACTAGCGGGAGCAATGAGCAGTTCTTC.

This clonotype counts as medium-sized. The chain uses TRBV6-5 and TRBJ2-1; tentatively, D is TRBD2 (6 bases). The CDR3 loop spans 12 amino acids. V was trimmed by 7 bases and J by 9 bases, leaving 13 bases between them. The germline V gene has CDR1 MNHEY and CDR2 SVGAGI. The CDR3 loop reads CASNRRESEQFF. In nucleotides, the CDR3 is TGTGCCAGCAATAGGAGGGAAAGTGAGCAGTTCTTC.